The rows below give T cell receptor beta chains drawn from one sample of a study of T cells after yellow fever vaccination. TCRdb itself ran the 5' RACE reads through MiXCR, one entry per CDR3 protein. The data hold about 350,000 distinct CDR3 sequences, with under 15% observed a single time. This specimen was CD4+ T cells sorted from PBMCs, taken 15 days after the yellow fever booster vaccination. These TCRs come from a man between 18 and 35 years old who received the YFV17D yellow fever vaccine. CDR3s include the opening cysteine and the closing phenylalanine or tryptophan. The order of the fields is clone size, J gene, D gene, V gene, CDR3 DNA, CDR3 protein. The D gene is left open where the match is weak. Clone sizes are given selectively: once, few, many, or a class where the clone is expanded.

clone_size: few; j_call: TRBJ2-1; d_call: TRBD2; v_call: TRBV4-2; cdr3_nt: TGTGCCAGCAGCCGAGAGGCGGGGGGGGCGTACAATGAGCAGTTCTTC; cdr3_aa: CASSREAGGAYNEQFF
clone_size: many; j_call: TRBJ2-5; d_call: -; v_call: TRBV11-2; cdr3_nt: TGTGCCAGCAGTCTCGGGGTTCGAGAGACCCAGTACTTC; cdr3_aa: CASSLGVRETQYF
clone_size: -; j_call: TRBJ2-1; d_call: -; v_call: TRBV5-1; cdr3_nt: TGCGCCAGCAGCTCCCTAAGTCGGGCTGACAATGAGCAGTTCTTC; cdr3_aa: CASSSLSRADNEQFF
clone_size: few; j_call: TRBJ2-5; d_call: TRBD2; v_call: TRBV7-2; cdr3_nt: TGTGCCAGCAGCTTGTCCGGGACTAGCGGGGATCCCACCCAGTACTTC; cdr3_aa: CASSLSGTSGDPTQYF
clone_size: few; j_call: TRBJ1-3; d_call: -; v_call: TRBV6-5; cdr3_nt: TGTGCCAGCAGTTACTCGGTCGGGGGAATCGGTGGAAACACCATATATTTT; cdr3_aa: CASSYSVGGIGGNTIYF
clone_size: many; j_call: TRBJ2-3; d_call: -; v_call: TRBV7-3; cdr3_nt: TGTGCCAGCAGCACCCGGGATGGGCGGGAAAACACAGATACGCAGTATTTT; cdr3_aa: CASSTRDGRENTDTQYF
clone_size: -; j_call: TRBJ2-7; d_call: -; v_call: TRBV9; cdr3_nt: TGTGCCAGCAGCCACCCTGAGGAGCAGTACTTC; cdr3_aa: CASSHPEEQYF
clone_size: -; j_call: TRBJ2-2; d_call: TRBD1; v_call: TRBV29-1; cdr3_nt: TGCAGCGCCGGGACAGGGGATCCTCGGGAGCTGTTTTTT; cdr3_aa: CSAGTGDPRELFF
clone_size: few; j_call: TRBJ1-1; d_call: -; v_call: TRBV7-6; cdr3_nt: TGTGCCAGCAGCTTACAAACAGAAATTACGGGCACTGAAGCTTTCTTT; cdr3_aa: CASSLQTEITGTEAFF
clone_size: many; j_call: TRBJ2-2; d_call: TRBD2; v_call: TRBV2; cdr3_nt: TGTGCCAGCAGGGGGACTAGCGGGGGTACCGGTGAGCTGTTTTTT; cdr3_aa: CASRGTSGGTGELFF
clone_size: -; j_call: TRBJ2-7; d_call: -; v_call: TRBV3-1; cdr3_nt: TGTGCCAGCAGCCAACTGGGGGTCTGGTACGAGCAGTACTTC; cdr3_aa: CASSQLGVWYEQYF
clone_size: few; j_call: TRBJ2-3; d_call: -; v_call: TRBV5-1; cdr3_nt: TGCGCCAGCAGCTTGGGGGCCGCCGGGGGTATAGATACGCAGTATTTT; cdr3_aa: CASSLGAAGGIDTQYF
clone_size: -; j_call: TRBJ1-6; d_call: -; v_call: TRBV7-2; cdr3_nt: TGTGCCAGCAGGGATATCTCCTATAATTCACCCCTCCACTTT; cdr3_aa: CASRDISYNSPLHF
clone_size: many; j_call: TRBJ2-4; d_call: -; v_call: TRBV29-1; cdr3_nt: TGCAGCGTTGCTGTCGACACGGGCATTCAGTACTTC; cdr3_aa: CSVAVDTGIQYF
clone_size: few; j_call: TRBJ2-2; d_call: -; v_call: TRBV2; cdr3_nt: TGTGCCAGCTGCAGGGACTGGGACACCGGGGAGCTGTTTTTT; cdr3_aa: CASCRDWDTGELFF
clone_size: few; j_call: TRBJ2-5; d_call: -; v_call: TRBV6-2/TRBV6-3; cdr3_nt: TGTGCCAGCAGCGAGGGGGGCCGTATGGAGACCCAGTACTTC; cdr3_aa: CASSEGGRMETQYF
clone_size: few; j_call: TRBJ2-2; d_call: TRBD2; v_call: TRBV3-1; cdr3_nt: TGTGCCAGCAGCCCGGCACCGGGAGGGGCTCACACCGGGGAGCTGTTTTTT; cdr3_aa: CASSPAPGGAHTGELFF
clone_size: few; j_call: TRBJ2-7; d_call: -; v_call: TRBV5-1; cdr3_nt: TGCGCCAGCACTCGACAGGACTCCTACGAGCAGTACTTC; cdr3_aa: CASTRQDSYEQYF
clone_size: -; j_call: TRBJ2-5; d_call: TRBD1; v_call: TRBV10-3; cdr3_nt: TGTGCCATCGCGTTGGCACAGGGGGCCGGAGAGACCCAGTACTTC; cdr3_aa: CAIALAQGAGETQYF
clone_size: many; j_call: TRBJ1-5; d_call: -; v_call: TRBV5-5; cdr3_nt: TGTGCCAGCAGCCCAGGGGCGGGCAATCAGCCCCAGCATTTT; cdr3_aa: CASSPGAGNQPQHF
clone_size: many; j_call: TRBJ2-7; d_call: -; v_call: TRBV11-2; cdr3_nt: TGTGCCAGCAGCTTTAGGGAAGCCCGGTTCTTCAACGAGCAGTACTTC; cdr3_aa: CASSFREARFFNEQYF
clone_size: few; j_call: TRBJ2-7; d_call: TRBD2; v_call: TRBV7-3; cdr3_nt: TGTGCCAGCAGCTTAGACGGGACTACCCGCTACGAGCAGTACTTC; cdr3_aa: CASSLDGTTRYEQYF
clone_size: -; j_call: TRBJ2-3; d_call: -; v_call: TRBV7-9; cdr3_nt: TGTGCCAGCTTGAGGGAGGAATTAGATACGCAGTATTTT; cdr3_aa: CASLREELDTQYF
clone_size: few; j_call: TRBJ1-2; d_call: -; v_call: TRBV7-2; cdr3_nt: TGTGCCAGCAGCTTACCCGTGGCCCAGTCGTATGGCTACACCTTC; cdr3_aa: CASSLPVAQSYGYTF
clone_size: few; j_call: TRBJ2-5; d_call: -; v_call: TRBV12-3/TRBV12-4; cdr3_nt: TGTGCCAGCAGTTCCCCCCCTGAGGGTAAAGAGACCCAGTACTTC; cdr3_aa: CASSSPPEGKETQYF
clone_size: -; j_call: TRBJ1-1; d_call: -; v_call: TRBV10-3; cdr3_nt: TGTGCCATCAGTGAGTTTGGGGAGCCCACTGAAGCTTTCTTT; cdr3_aa: CAISEFGEPTEAFF
clone_size: many; j_call: TRBJ1-5; d_call: TRBD1; v_call: TRBV4-1; cdr3_nt: TGCGCCAGCAGCCGACAGGGGTTAGCAGGGGTGGGCAATCAGCCCCAGCATTTT; cdr3_aa: CASSRQGLAGVGNQPQHF
clone_size: -; j_call: TRBJ1-5; d_call: -; v_call: TRBV28; cdr3_nt: TGTGCCAGCAGTTTGGGTACAAGGCAGCCCCAGCATTTT; cdr3_aa: CASSLGTRQPQHF
clone_size: few; j_call: TRBJ1-2; d_call: TRBD1; v_call: TRBV6-2/TRBV6-3; cdr3_nt: TGTGCCAGCAGTTACTCGGTCGACCGGGACAGGGATGATGGCTACACCTTC; cdr3_aa: CASSYSVDRDRDDGYTF